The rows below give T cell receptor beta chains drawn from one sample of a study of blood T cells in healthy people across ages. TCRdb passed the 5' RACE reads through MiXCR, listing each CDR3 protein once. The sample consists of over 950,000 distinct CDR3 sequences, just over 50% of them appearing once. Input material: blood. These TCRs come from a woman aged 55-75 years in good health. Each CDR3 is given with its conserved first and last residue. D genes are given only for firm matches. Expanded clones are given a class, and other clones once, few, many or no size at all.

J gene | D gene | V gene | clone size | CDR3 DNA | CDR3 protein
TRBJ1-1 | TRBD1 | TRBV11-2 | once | TGTGCCAGCAGCTCACCACAGGGGATTAACGCTGAAGCTTTCTTT | CASSSPQGINAEAFF
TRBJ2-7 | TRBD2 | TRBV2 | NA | TGTGCCAGCAGACTAGCGGGAGACAACTACGAGCAGTACTTC | CASRLAGDNYEQYF
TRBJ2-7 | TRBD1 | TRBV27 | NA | TGTGCCAGCAGTTTAGGGGACAGCCCCACCTACGAGCAGTACTTC | CASSLGDSPTYEQYF
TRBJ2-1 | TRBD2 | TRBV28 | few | TGTGCCAGCAGTTCTAGCGGGGGGGGCTACAATGAGCAGTTCTTC | CASSSSGGGYNEQFF
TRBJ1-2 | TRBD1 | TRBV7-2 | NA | TGTGCCAGCAGCCAGGAGACAGGGCGAGGCCATGGCTACACCTTC | CASSQETGRGHGYTF
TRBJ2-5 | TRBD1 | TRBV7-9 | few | TGTGCCAGCAGCTTACCAGGGGGTTTCAGGGAAAGAGGGACCCAGTACTTC | CASSLPGGFRERGTQYF
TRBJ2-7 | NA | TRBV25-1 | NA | TGTGCCAGCAGTGAATCAGGGGCGGTTTCCTACGAGCAGTACTTC | CASSESGAVSYEQYF
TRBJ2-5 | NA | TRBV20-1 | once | TGCAGTGCTATTTACCAAGAGACCCAGTACTTC | CSAIYQETQYF
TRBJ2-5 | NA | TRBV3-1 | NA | TGTGCCAGCAGCCAAGAGGGACACCACCAAGGGACCCAGTACTTC | CASSQEGHHQGTQYF
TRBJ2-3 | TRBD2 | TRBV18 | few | TGTGCCAGCTCACCTACCCGGACTAGAGGCACAGATACGCAGTATTTT | CASSPTRTRGTDTQYF
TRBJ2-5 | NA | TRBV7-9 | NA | TGTGCCAGCAGCCCACGGGGAAAAACAGTAGAGACCCAGTACTTC | CASSPRGKTVETQYF
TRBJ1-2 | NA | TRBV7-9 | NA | TGTGCCAGCAGCTTAAGTCCTGGCCGTTTACACTATAGCTACACCTTC | CASSLSPGRLHYSYTF
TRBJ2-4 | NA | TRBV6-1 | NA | TGTGCCAGCAGTGAATTTTGGGAGGGGGCCGTCAAAAACATTCAGTACTTC | CASSEFWEGAVKNIQYF
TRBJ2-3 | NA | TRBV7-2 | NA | TGTGCCAGCAGCCACGGACAGTTAAGCACAGATACGCAGTATTTT | CASSHGQLSTDTQYF
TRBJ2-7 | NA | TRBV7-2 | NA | TGTGCCAGCAGCGGCGACAGAGGCTACTACGAGCAGTACTTC | CASSGDRGYYEQYF
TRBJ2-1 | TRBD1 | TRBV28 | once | TGTGTCAGCCGCAACAGGGGGCCCTACAATGAGCAGTTCTTC | CVSRNRGPYNEQFF
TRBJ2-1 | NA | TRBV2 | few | TGTGCCAGCAGCGCCCTTACGAGCGTGGGGTACGAGCAGTTCTTC | CASSALTSVGYEQFF
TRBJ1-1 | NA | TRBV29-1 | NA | TGCAGCGTTGAGAGAGGTGGTGGAGGCACTGAAGCTTTCTTT | CSVERGGGGTEAFF